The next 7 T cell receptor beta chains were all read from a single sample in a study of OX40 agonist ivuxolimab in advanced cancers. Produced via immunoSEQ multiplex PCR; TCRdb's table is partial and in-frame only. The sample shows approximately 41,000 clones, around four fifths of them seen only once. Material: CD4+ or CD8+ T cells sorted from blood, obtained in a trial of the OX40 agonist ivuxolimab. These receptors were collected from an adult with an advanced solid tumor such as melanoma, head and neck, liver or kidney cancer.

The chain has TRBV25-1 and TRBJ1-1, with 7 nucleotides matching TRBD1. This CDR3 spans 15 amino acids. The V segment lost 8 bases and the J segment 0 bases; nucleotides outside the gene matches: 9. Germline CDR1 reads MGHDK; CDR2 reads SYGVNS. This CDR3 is CASLPTGLMNTEAFF. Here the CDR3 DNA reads TGTGCCAGCCTCCCGACAGGGCTAATGAACACTGAAGCTTTCTTT.

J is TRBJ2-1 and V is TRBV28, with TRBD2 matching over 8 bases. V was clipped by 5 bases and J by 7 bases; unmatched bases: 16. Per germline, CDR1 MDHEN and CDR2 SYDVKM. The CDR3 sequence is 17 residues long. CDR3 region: CASSLKMGGRPVNEQFF. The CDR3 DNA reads TGTGCCAGCAGTCTCAAAATGGGCGGGAGGCCCGTGAATGAGCAGTTCTTC.

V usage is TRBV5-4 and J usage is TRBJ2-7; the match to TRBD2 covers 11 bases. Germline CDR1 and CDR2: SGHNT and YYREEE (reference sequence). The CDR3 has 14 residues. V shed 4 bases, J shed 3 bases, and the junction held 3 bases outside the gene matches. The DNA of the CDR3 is TGTGCCAGCAGCCTGACTAGCGGGAACTACGAGCAGTACTTC. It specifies CASSLTSGNYEQYF.

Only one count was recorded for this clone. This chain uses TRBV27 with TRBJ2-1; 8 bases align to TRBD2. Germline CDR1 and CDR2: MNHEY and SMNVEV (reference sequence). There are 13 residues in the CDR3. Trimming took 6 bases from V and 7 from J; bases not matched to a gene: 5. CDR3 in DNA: TGTGCCAGCAGGGGACTAGGCCGGAATGAGCAGTTCTTC. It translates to CASRGLGRNEQFF.

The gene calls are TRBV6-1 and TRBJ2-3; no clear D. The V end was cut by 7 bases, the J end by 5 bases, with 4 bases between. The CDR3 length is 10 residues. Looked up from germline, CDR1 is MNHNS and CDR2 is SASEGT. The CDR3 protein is CASIGDTQYF. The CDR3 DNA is TGTGCCAGCATTGGAGATACGCAGTATTTT.

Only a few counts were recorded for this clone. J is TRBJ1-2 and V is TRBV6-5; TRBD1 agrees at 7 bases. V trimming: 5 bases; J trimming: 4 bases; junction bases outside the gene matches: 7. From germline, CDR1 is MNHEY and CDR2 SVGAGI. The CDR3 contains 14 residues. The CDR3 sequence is CASSGPGQFYGYTF. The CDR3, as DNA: TGTGCCAGCAGTGGCCCGGGACAGTTCTATGGCTACACCTTC.

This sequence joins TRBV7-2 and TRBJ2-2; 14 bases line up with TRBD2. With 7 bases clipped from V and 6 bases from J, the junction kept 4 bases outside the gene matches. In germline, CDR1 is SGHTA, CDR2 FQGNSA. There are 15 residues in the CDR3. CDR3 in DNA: TGTGCCAGCATGAGACTAGCGGGAGGGTCCGGGGAGCTGTTTTTT. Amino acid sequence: CASMRLAGGSGELFF.